This T cell receptor (beta chain) originates from a study of T cell responses to AZD1222 COVID-19 vaccine (dated by TCRdb to 2020 to 2023). Regarding the complete study: TCR sequencing covered more than 230 trial participants: about 210 given two doses of AZD1222 and approximately 26 given two doses of MenACWY control vaccine. Trial participants were enrolled by age into subgroups of 18-55, 56-69 and 70-plus years, and roughly 150, 30 and 60 TCR-sequenced participants, respectively, were included in these subgroups.

Comment on this clone: The specificity of this receptor is unknown. Base qualities are not recorded, but no much larger clone differs from it by a single base.

The germline V gene sets CDR1 to SQVTM and CDR2 to ANQGSEA. V and J are truncated by 8 bases and 0 bases respectively, leaving an intervening sequence of 14 bases. The CDR3 starts with the cysteine, ends with the phenylalanine, and has 14 residues. The CDR3 DNA has 42 bases and is translated from base 1. The CDR3 regions of human TCRbeta chains were subjected to immunosequencing. As for the authors' bioinformatics: TCRs in the repertoires were matched against a reference library of SARS-CoV-2-specific TCRs that had been generated with the MIRA antigen-specificity platform. Breadth meant the fraction of unique TCRs that were SARS-CoV-2-associated, whereas depth meant the fraction of total T cells that were SARS-CoV-2-associated. Using the MIRA data, each spike-specific TCR was assigned both to the spike region to which the TCR was reactive and to a CD4 or CD8 class. Log10-transformed breadth and depth values were compared by one-way ANOVA with Sidak's multiple comparisons tests. Held by TCRdb, this immuneACCESS table contains in-frame sequences only and omits some clones. Under half of the omission traces to an unresolved V gene where checked; the cause of the rest is unknown. D and trimming come from the DNA, and the V and J calls and clone size come from that table. This sample lists 180,000 or so clones; about 88% were detected once. The ten largest clones capture roughly a quarter of the sample.

Interpreted using the paper, the time point label stands for: about 28 days (+/-7) after the second vaccine dose. AZD1222 recipients given second doses at about 4 weeks or at about 12 weeks were pooled, since spike-specific TCR depth and breadth were not found to differ between the two schedules. The vaccinee samples were drawn from two UK trials, COV001 and COV002, one of which was a single-blind randomized controlled phase 2/3 trial testing AZD1222 (ChAdOx1 nCoV-19) in healthy adults. Trial participant PBMC samples were collected at day 0 and day 28 after the second dose for TCRbeta chain sequencing. Overall study outcomes, separate from this receptor: Participants were mostly white British and included more females than males, and it was suggested by the authors that clonal diversity may have been underestimated. In the small 56-69-year group, the increase in depth fell short of significance, most likely because of low power. Conclusions about previously exposed vaccinees are limited because only six or seven AZD1222 recipients were SARS-CoV-2 seropositive at baseline. No day 14 peak-response samples were available, so repertoires were characterized only after the peak T cell response. The whole spike protein was spanned by vaccine-associated CD4 TCRs, and dominant responses were seen in regions 160-218 and 743-854. Epitopes outside the regions mutated in the B.1.351 and B.1.1.7 variants were reportedly recognized by nearly half of the unique spike-specific TCRs. A significant rise in spike-specific TCR breadth and depth was observed after two AZD1222 doses relative to day 0 and relative to MenACWY recipients.

The sample in question was peripheral blood, obtained 28 days after the second AZD1222 dose. The receptor chain draws on TRBV29-1 and TRBJ1-3; the D gene is not confidently resolved. This receptor was obtained from an adult who received the AZD1222 COVID-19 vaccine. The sequenced DNA: TGCAGCTTTATCTCCGTTAACTCTGGAAACACCATATATTTT. Translated, it gives CSFISVNSGNTIYF.